There are a few counts of the clone carrying this T cell receptor (beta chain). The antigen is not known. Method: immunoSEQ multiplex PCR; TCRdb's copy keeps in-frame clones and lacks some. The data hold roughly 67,000 clones, with roughly nine tenths observed a single time. Germline assignment: CDR1 SNHLY and CDR2 FYNNEI. The ends were cut back, 2 bases at V and 4 bases at J, with 8 bases in the middle. The CDR3 spans 14 residues. This entry comes from a study of T cell responses to AZD1222 COVID-19 vaccine. Overall study findings and caveats: Donors were chiefly white British, with a greater number of females, and clonal diversity was perhaps underestimated.

The chain is built from TRBV2 and TRBJ2-2; D gene uncertain. This TCR derives from an adult who received the AZD1222 COVID-19 vaccine. The sequencing here drew on peripheral blood, taken 28 days after the second AZD1222 dose. The CDR3 DNA follows: TGTGCCAGCAGTGAAACGCGTACCACCGGGGAGCTGTTTTTT. It encodes CASSETRTTGELFF.